What follows are 7 T cell receptor beta chains derived from one specimen sequenced in a study of shared clonotypes between healthy human individuals. The assay was immunoSEQ multiplex PCR, and TCRdb's table has in-frame clones only and misses some. The table includes under 2.5 million clones, 92% detected once. Sequenced material: naive CD4+ T cells from PBMCs. Subset meaning: CD45RA+ positively selected. The receptors were gathered from a man between 18 and 35 years old in good health. Some clones in this sample may be carry-over from other donors' samples.

This clone occurred a few times. The rearrangement uses TRBV7-9 and TRBJ1-1, with 8 bases that match TRBD1. The CDR3 consists of 14 residues. CDR1 SEHNR and CDR2 FQNEAQ come from the germline V gene (reference sequence). The V gene end was trimmed by 3 bases and the J gene end by 4 bases; junction bases not matched to a gene: 4. The CDR3 DNA sequence: TGTGCCAGCAGCTTCGACAGGGGCGGCACTGAAGCTTTCTTT. Translating gives CASSFDRGGTEAFF.

The V and J genes are TRBV7-9 and TRBJ2-7; D gene ambiguous. This CDR3 has 13 residues. V lost 2 bases and J 7 bases, leaving 12 bases between the germline ends. Germline V gene lookup returns CDR1 SEHNR and CDR2 FQNEAQ (reference sequence). CDR3 DNA sequence: TGTGCCAGCAGCTTACTGCCGACCAGAGAGCAGTACTTC. It translates to CASSLLPTREQYF.

The chain links TRBV6-5 to TRBJ1-4; a possible D gene is TRBD1 (6 bases). The CDR3 is 15 amino acids. The V gene's germline CDR1 is MNHEY and CDR2 SVGAGI. V lost 6 bases to trimming and J lost 12 bases, with 23 bases between them. Here the CDR3 reads CASSRSPGGAGELFF. The CDR3 bases are TGTGCCAGCAGCCGGTCGCCGGGGGGCGCAGGGGAACTGTTTTTT.

This chain joins TRBV11-3 and TRBJ2-1, with D possibly being TRBD2 (6 bases). The germline CDR1 and CDR2 sequences are SGHNT and YENEEA. The CDR3 consists of 13 residues. The V and J ends lost 3 bases and 7 bases respectively, with 10 bases between them. CDR3 bases: TGTGCCAGCAGCTTGTCGGGAGAGAATGAGCAGTTCTTC. It yields the protein CASSLSGENEQFF.

V gene TRBV6-1 combines with J gene TRBJ1-4, with 9 positions matching TRBD1. CDR3 length equals 14 residues. The ends lost 6 bases at V and 7 bases at J; junction bases unmatched: 6. The V gene's germline CDR1 is MNHNS and CDR2 SASEGT. This chain's CDR3 is CASSDRGFGEKLFF. CDR3 sequence (DNA): TGTGCCAGCAGCGACAGGGGGTTTGGTGAAAAACTGTTTTTT.

CDR3 in amino acids: CSVVKGTYEQYF. In nucleotides, the CDR3 is TGCAGCGTTGTCAAGGGGACCTACGAGCAGTACTTC. The genes are TRBV29-1 and TRBJ2-5; D is possibly TRBD1 (5 bases). The J call may be wrong; the DNA end is better matched by TRBJ2-7. This CDR3 region has 12 residues. CDR1 is SQVTM and CDR2 is ANQGSEA in the germline V gene.

The rearrangement links TRBV6-5 to TRBJ2-7; 10 nucleotides line up with TRBD1. V dropped 7 bases and J dropped 0; count of bases not matched to a gene: 3. The CDR3 totals 14 residues. Germline CDR1 MNHEY, CDR2 SVGAGI. The chain's CDR3 is CASKTGGASYEQYF. CDR3 sequence (DNA): TGTGCCAGCAAGACAGGGGGCGCCTCCTACGAGCAGTACTTC.